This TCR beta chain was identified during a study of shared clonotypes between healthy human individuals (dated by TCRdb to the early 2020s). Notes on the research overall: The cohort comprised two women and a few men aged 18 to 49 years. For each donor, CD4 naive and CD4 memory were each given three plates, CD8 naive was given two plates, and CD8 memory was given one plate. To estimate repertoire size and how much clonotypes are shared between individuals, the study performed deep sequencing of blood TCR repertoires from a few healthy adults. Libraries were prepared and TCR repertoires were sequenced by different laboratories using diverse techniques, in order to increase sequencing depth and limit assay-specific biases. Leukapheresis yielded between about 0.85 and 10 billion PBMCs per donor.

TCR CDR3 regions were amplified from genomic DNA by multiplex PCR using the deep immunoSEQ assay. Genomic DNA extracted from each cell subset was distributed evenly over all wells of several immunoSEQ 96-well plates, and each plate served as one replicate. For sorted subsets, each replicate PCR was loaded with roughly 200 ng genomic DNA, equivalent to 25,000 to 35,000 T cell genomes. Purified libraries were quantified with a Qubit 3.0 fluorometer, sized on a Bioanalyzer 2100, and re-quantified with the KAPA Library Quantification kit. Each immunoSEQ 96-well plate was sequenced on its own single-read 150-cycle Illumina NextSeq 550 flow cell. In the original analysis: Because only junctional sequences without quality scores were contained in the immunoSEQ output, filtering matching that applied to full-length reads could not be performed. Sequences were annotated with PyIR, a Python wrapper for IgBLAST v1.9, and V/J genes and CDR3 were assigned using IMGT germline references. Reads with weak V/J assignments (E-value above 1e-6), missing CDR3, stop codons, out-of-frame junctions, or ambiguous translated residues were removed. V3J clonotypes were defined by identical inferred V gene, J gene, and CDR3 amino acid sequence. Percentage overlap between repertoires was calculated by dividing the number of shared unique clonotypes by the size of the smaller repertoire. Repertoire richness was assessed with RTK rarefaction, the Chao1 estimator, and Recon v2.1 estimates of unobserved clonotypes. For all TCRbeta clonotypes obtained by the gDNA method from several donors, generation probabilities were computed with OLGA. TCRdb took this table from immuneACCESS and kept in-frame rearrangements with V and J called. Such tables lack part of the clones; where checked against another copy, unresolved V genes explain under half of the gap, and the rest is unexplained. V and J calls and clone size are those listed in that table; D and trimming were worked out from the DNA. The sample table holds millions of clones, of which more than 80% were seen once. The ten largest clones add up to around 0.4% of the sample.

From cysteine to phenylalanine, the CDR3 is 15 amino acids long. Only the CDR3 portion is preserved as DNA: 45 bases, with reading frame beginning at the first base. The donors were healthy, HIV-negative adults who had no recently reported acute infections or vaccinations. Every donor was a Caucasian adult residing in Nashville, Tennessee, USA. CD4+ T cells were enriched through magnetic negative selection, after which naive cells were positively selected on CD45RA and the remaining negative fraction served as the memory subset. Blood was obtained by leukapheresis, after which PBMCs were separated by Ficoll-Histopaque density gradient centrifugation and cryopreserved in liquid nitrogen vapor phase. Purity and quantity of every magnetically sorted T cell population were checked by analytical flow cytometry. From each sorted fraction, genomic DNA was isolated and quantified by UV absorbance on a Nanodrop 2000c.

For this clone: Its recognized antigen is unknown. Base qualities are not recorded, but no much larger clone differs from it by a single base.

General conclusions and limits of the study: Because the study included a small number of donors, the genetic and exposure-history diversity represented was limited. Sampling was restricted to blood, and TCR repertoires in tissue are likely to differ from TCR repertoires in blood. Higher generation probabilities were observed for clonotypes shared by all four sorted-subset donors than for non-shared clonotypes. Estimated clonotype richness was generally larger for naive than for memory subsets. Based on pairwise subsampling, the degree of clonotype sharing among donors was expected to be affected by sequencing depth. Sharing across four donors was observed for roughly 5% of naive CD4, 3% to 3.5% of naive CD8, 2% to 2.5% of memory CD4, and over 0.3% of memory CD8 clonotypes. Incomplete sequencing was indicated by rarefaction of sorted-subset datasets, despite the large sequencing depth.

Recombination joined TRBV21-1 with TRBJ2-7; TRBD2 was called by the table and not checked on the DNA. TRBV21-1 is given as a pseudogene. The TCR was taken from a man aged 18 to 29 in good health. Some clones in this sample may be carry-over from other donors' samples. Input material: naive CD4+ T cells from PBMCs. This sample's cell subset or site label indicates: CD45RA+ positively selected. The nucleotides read TGTGCCAGCAGCAAAGGAGTGGGGACTCCCTACGAGCAGTACTTC. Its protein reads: CASSKGVGTPYEQYF.